This TCR beta chain was retrieved from a study of cytomegalovirus exposure and HLA in healthy donors. As for the study in general: Early release data held 75 million to 90 million unique TCRs from HLA-typed donors. Study findings and constraints: There were some public TCRs occurring in many donors, but most TCR sequences were rare.

PCR was performed using 60 Vbeta and 13 Jbeta primers. Only in-frame clones appear in the TCRdb table, and some are missing; sequencing was by immunoSEQ multiplex PCR. Among about 180,000 clones, 80% were seen once, and the ten largest hold roughly 5%. From germline, CDR1 is MGHDK and CDR2 SYGVNS. The CDR3 contains 14 residues. V dropped 8 bases and J dropped 4 bases, with 16 bases sitting between them. This clone appeared a few times. What it binds is unknown. This TCR was sampled from a man aged 35 to 55 in good health and CMV-seronegative. Sequencing input: PBMCs. The chain combines TRBV25-1 with TRBJ2-3, with TRBD1 as a possible D gene (6 bases). The CDR3 region is CASSNRDGPDTQYF. The CDR3 nucleotides read TGTGCCAGCTCGAACAGGGATGGGCCAGATACGCAGTATTTT. The full variable domain, in which reference TRBV25-1 and TRBJ2-3 provide the parts outside the CDR3, is EADIYQTPRYLVIGTGKKITLECSQTMGHDKMYWYQQDPGMELHLIHYSYGVNSTEKGDLSSESTVSRIRTEHFPLTLESARPSHTSQYLCASSNRDGPDTQYFGPGTRLTVL.